This T cell receptor beta chain was found in a study of regulatory T cells in long-lasting Graves disease. Study background: More than 5 years of antithyroid drugs with positive TSH receptor antibodies defined persistent Graves' disease. Study results and limitations: Persistent disease exhibited a predilection for TRBV28, TRBJ1-2 and TRBJ2-5. Newly diagnosed patients shared 750 to 1,000 public clonotypes; persistent patients shared approximately 2,700.

This clonotype was seen ten or more times. Antigen unknown. Unmatched junction bases numbered 2, after V lost 2 bases and J lost 0 bases. In germline, CDR1 is MDHEN, CDR2 SYDVKM. This CDR3 comprises 16 residues. Sample time point: persistent/refractory GD, antithyroid drugs over 5 years with positive TRAb. PBMC RNA was the source of the TCR library. CDR3 regions were amplified by Arm-PCR using iRepertoire HTBI primers to build TCR beta libraries. Using its own MiXCR run on the multiplex PCR reads, TCRdb lists one record per CDR3 protein. The sample lists 310,000 or so distinct CDR3 sequences, under 25% occurring once.

The J gene is TRBJ2-2, the V gene TRBV28; 8 nucleotides align to TRBD2. The input for sequencing was peripheral blood mononuclear cells (PBMCs), taken when the disease was refractory, from a patient treated with antithyroid drugs. The source of this sequence is a female donor with Graves disease. The CDR3 DNA reads as TGTGCCAGCAGTTTAAGGACTAGCCCGAACACCGGGGAGCTGTTTTTT. Protein sequence: CASSLRTSPNTGELFF.